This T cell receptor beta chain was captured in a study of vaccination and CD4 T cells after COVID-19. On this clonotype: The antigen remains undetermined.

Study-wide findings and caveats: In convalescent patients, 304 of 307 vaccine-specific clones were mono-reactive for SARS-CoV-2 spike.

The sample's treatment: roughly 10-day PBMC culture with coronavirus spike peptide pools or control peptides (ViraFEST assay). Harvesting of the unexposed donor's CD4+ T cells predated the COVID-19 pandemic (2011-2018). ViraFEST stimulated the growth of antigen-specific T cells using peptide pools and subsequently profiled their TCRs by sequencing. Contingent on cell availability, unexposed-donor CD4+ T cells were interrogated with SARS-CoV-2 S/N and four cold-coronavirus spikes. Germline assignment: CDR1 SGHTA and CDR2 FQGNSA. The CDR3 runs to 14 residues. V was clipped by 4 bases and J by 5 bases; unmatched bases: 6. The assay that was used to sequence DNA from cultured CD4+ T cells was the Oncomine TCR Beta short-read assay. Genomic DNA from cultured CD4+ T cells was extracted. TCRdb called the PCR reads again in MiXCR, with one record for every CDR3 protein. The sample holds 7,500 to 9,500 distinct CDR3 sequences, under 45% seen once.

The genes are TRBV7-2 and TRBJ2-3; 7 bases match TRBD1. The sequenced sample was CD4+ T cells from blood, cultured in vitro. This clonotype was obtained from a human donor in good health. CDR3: CASSYDRAKDTQYF. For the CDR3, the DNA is TGTGCCAGCAGCTACGACAGGGCGAAAGATACGCAGTATTTT. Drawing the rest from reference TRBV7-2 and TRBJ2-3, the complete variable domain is GAGVSQSPSNKVTEKGKDVELRCDPISGHTALYWYRQSLGQGLEFLIYFQGNSAPDKSGLPSDRFSAERTGGSVSTLTIQRTQQEDSAVYLCASSYDRAKDTQYFGPGTRLTVL.